Shown below are 18 T cell receptor beta chains from a single sample sequenced in a study of T cell responses to AZD1222 COVID-19 vaccine. Only in-frame clones appear in the TCRdb table, and some are missing; sequencing was by immunoSEQ multiplex PCR. Of around 60,000 clones listed, 70% to 90% are singletons. Sequenced here: peripheral blood, sampled on day 0 of AZD1222 vaccination. The receptors stem from an adult in good health.

This chain links TRBV3-1 (or the pseudogene TRBV3-2) with TRBJ2-7; D is ambiguous. CDR1 LGHDT and CDR2 YNNKEL come from the germline V gene (reference sequence). This CDR3 region has 12 residues. The V and J ends lost 5 bases and 2 bases respectively, with 7 bases between them. The CDR3 nucleotides read TGTGCCAGCAGCATGGAACCCTACGAGCAGTACTTC. Its protein product is CASSMEPYEQYF.

This chain joins TRBV5-1 and TRBJ2-3; D is uncertain. Germline lookup yields CDR1 SGHRS and CDR2 YFSETQ. V was cut by 5 bases and J by 9 bases, with 10 bases left in between. The CDR3 has 11 residues. In DNA form, the CDR3 reads TGCGCCAGCAGGTCTGGTAGGACGCAGTATTTT. Translated: CASRSGRTQYF.

The chain carries TRBV5-1 and TRBJ2-2; D might be TRBD1 (5 bases). Germline lookup yields CDR1 SGHRS and CDR2 YFSETQ. Trimming took off 1 base at V and 6 bases at J, with 7 bases between the two ends. The CDR3 consists of 13 residues. The CDR3 bases are TGCGCCAGCAGCTTGCAGGGCGCCGGGGAGCTGTTTTTT. Translating it yields CASSLQGAGELFF.

This clone has more than one count but fewer than ten. The V gene is TRBV9, the J gene TRBJ2-1, with D maybe TRBD1 (5 bases). There are 12 residues in the CDR3. In germline, CDR1 is SGDLS, CDR2 YYNGEE. V shed 4 bases and J shed 10 bases, with 12 bases lying between them. The CDR3 DNA reads TGTGCCAGCAGCCTCCAGGGTACGGAGCAGTTCTTC. It codes for CASSLQGTEQFF.

The CDR3 DNA sequence: TGTGCCAGCAGAATCGGAGGGACAGCCTATGGCTACACCTTC. Translation: CASRIGGTAYGYTF. The gene calls are TRBV6-5 and TRBJ1-2, with 7 bases matching TRBD1. Per the germline V gene, CDR1 is MNHEY and CDR2 is SVGAGI. The CDR3 is made up of 14 amino acids. Germline trimming cut 6 bases from V and 4 bases from J; bases unmatched to any gene: 8.

The chain uses TRBV3-1 (or the pseudogene TRBV3-2) and TRBJ2-7; D unresolved. The germline gives CDR1 LGHDT, CDR2 YNNKEL (reference sequence). V was pared by 2 bases and J by 5 bases, with 10 bases between. The length of the CDR3 is 13 residues. The CDR3 region has the DNA TGTGCCAGCAGCCAACTGGTTCGGGACGAGCAGTACTTC. It codes for CASSQLVRDEQYF.

The chain links TRBV30 to TRBJ1-2; no reliable D call. The germline V and J ends were trimmed by 3 bases and 4 bases, with 15 bases remaining between them. This CDR3 comprises 14 residues. Germline CDR1 GTSNPN, CDR2 SVGIG (reference sequence). CDR3: CAWSHPRGLYGYTF. CDR3 nucleotides: TGTGCCTGGAGCCACCCCCGCGGGCTCTATGGCTACACCTTC.

This chain links TRBV23-1 with TRBJ2-7; 10 nucleotides match TRBD1. TRBV23-1 is placed among ORFs of uncertain function. The junction had 5 bases not matched to a gene; V was cut back by 1 base and J by 2 bases. This CDR3 has 16 residues. The chain's CDR3 is CASSQLGQGITYEQYF. The CDR3 bases are TGCGCCAGCAGTCAATTGGGACAGGGGATAACCTACGAGCAGTACTTC.

The chain has TRBV18 and TRBJ1-2; D gene uncertain. Germline CDR1 is KGHSH and CDR2 is LQKENI. V shed 2 bases and J shed 3 bases, with 13 bases lying between them. This CDR3 spans 15 amino acids. Here the CDR3 reads CASSPGGSGDYGYTF. For the CDR3, the DNA is TGTGCCAGCTCACCAGGAGGGTCTGGGGACTATGGCTACACCTTC. The full variable domain, in which reference TRBV18 and TRBJ1-2 provide the parts outside the CDR3, is NAGVMQNPRHLVRRRGQEARLRCSPMKGHSHVYWYRQLPEEGLKFMVYLQKENIIDESGMPKERFSAEFPKEGPSILRIQQVVRGDSAAYFCASSPGGSGDYGYTFGSGTRLTVV.

V usage is TRBV7-3 and J usage is TRBJ2-1; 7 bases map to TRBD1. The germline CDR1 and CDR2 sequences are SGHTA and FQGTGA. The CDR3 totals 16 residues. V dropped 1 base and J dropped 0; count of bases not matched to a gene: 3. The CDR3, as DNA: TGTGCCAGCAGCTTAATAGGGGGCCTCTCCTACAATGAGCAGTTCTTC. It codes for CASSLIGGLSYNEQFF.

This clone is judged medium-sized. V is TRBV4-1 and J is TRBJ2-2; TRBD2 aligns across 9 bases. The CDR3 has 15 amino acids. V lost 3 bases, J lost 4 bases, and 3 bases stayed unmatched. The germline V gene encodes CDR1 MGHRA and CDR2 YSYEKL. The CDR3 sequence: CASSHQAGGTGELFF. For the CDR3, the DNA is TGCGCCAGCAGCCACCAAGCGGGGGGCACCGGGGAGCTGTTTTTT.

The chain links TRBV5-8 to TRBJ1-5; D perhaps matches TRBD1 (6 bases). The CDR3 extends over 14 amino acids. V lost 6 bases to trimming and J lost 7 bases, with 17 bases between them. CDR1 is SGHTS and CDR2 is YDEGEE in the germline V gene. CDR3 protein: CASTPVAGGQPQHF. CDR3 sequence (DNA): TGTGCCAGCACCCCGGTGGCGGGGGGCCAGCCCCAGCATTTT.

J is TRBJ1-3 and V is TRBV3-1 (or the pseudogene TRBV3-2); D is unresolved. Trimming took off 8 bases at V and 0 bases at J, with 14 bases between the two ends. CDR1 is LGHDT, CDR2 YNNKEL, per germline (reference sequence). The CDR3 length is 15 residues. This CDR3 reads CASGLGGVSGNTIYF. The CDR3 DNA sequence: TGTGCCAGCGGCCTAGGTGGGGTCTCTGGAAACACCATATATTTT.

In regard to this clone: The same CDR3 can be traced to other DNA sequences in this sample. The chain couples TRBV3-1 (or the pseudogene TRBV3-2) to TRBJ2-7; D is unresolved. V was shortened by 1 base and J by 4 bases, with 2 bases between the two germline ends. Germline CDR1 is LGHDT and CDR2 is YNNKEL (reference sequence). This CDR3 region has 11 residues. The CDR3 DNA is TGTGCCAGCAGCCAAGGGTACGAGCAGTACTTC. This sequence encodes CASSQGYEQYF.

This clone has only a few counts. V usage is TRBV2 and J usage is TRBJ1-1; unclear D gene. Trimming left V 6 bases short and J 3 bases short, with 14 bases between. From germline, CDR1 is SNHLY and CDR2 FYNNEI. CDR3 length: 14 residues. The CDR3 is CASSPDGTYTEAFF. DNA of the CDR3: TGTGCCAGCAGCCCGGACGGAACCTACACTGAAGCTTTCTTT. Full variable domain (rest looked up from reference TRBV2 and TRBJ1-1): EPEVTQTPSHQVTQMGQEVILRCVPISNHLYFYWYRQILGQKVEFLVSFYNNEISEKSEIFDDQFSVERPDGSNFTLKIRSTKLEDSAMYFCASSPDGTYTEAFFGQGTRLTVV.

CDR3 sequence reads: CAISSGDEETQYF. The CDR3 DNA sequence: TGTGCCATCAGTAGCGGGGACGAAGAGACCCAGTACTTC. The gene calls are TRBV10-3 and TRBJ2-5, with TRBD2 matching 7 bases. CDR3 size: 13 residues. From germline, CDR1 is ENHRY and CDR2 SYGVKD. J was trimmed by 3 bases and V by 5 bases; bases with no gene match: 3.

The chain has TRBV3-1 (or the pseudogene TRBV3-2) and TRBJ1-1; 8 bases fit TRBD1. The CDR3 is 13 amino acids. Germline trimming cut 4 bases from V and 11 bases from J; bases unmatched to any gene: 9. Per germline, CDR1 LGHDT and CDR2 YNNKEL (reference sequence). CDR3 protein: CASSRAGGAGAFF. CDR3 coding DNA: TGTGCCAGCAGCCGCGCAGGGGGCGCCGGGGCTTTCTTT.

This clone was seen a handful of times. The chain carries TRBV6-1 and TRBJ1-1, with no clear D. Deletions cut 3 bases from V and 1 base from J, with 3 bases between. CDR3 length: 12 amino acids. Germline-derived CDR1 and CDR2 are MNHNS and SASEGT. The CDR3 bases are TGTGCCAGCAGTGAGCCGAACACTGAAGCTTTCTTT. It translates to CASSEPNTEAFF.